The rows below give T cell receptor beta chains drawn from one sample of a study of neurological immune-mediated disorders. TCRdb re-called the 5' RACE reads with MiXCR, one entry per CDR3 protein. The table records 60,000 or so distinct CDR3 sequences, over 10% of them present only once. The sample taken for sequencing was PBMCs. These TCRs come from a man aged 60-69 years in good health. The CDR3 runs from the conserved cysteine through the conserved F or W. Fields, in order: V gene, D gene, clone size, J gene, CDR3 protein, CDR3 DNA. D genes are given only for firm matches. Expanded clones are given a class, and other clones once, few, many or no size at all.

V gene: TRBV29-1; D gene: -; clone size: many; J gene: TRBJ2-7; CDR3 protein: CSAIGTNGYYEQYF; CDR3 DNA: TGCAGCGCAATAGGAACCAACGGCTACTACGAGCAGTACTTC
V gene: TRBV7-2; D gene: TRBD2; clone size: many; J gene: TRBJ2-7; CDR3 protein: CASSVGLAGSGEQYF; CDR3 DNA: TGTGCCAGCAGCGTAGGACTAGCAGGCTCCGGGGAGCAGTACTTC
V gene: TRBV20-1; D gene: TRBD2; clone size: -; J gene: TRBJ2-3; CDR3 protein: CSASSLAASGGSPSTDTQYF; CDR3 DNA: TGCAGTGCTAGTAGTCTCGCGGCTAGCGGGGGCAGTCCTAGCACAGATACGCAGTATTTT
V gene: TRBV14; D gene: TRBD2; clone size: many; J gene: TRBJ2-2; CDR3 protein: CASSQVQTHGGLTGELFF; CDR3 DNA: TGTGCCAGCAGCCAAGTTCAGACCCACGGGGGGTTGACCGGGGAGCTGTTTTTT
V gene: TRBV7-2; D gene: -; clone size: many; J gene: TRBJ2-5; CDR3 protein: CASSLTGSRETQYF; CDR3 DNA: TGTGCCAGCAGCTTAACCGGGTCTCGGGAGACCCAGTACTTC
V gene: TRBV12-3/TRBV12-4; D gene: TRBD2; clone size: many; J gene: TRBJ2-5; CDR3 protein: CASSAMASGETQYF; CDR3 DNA: TGTGCCAGCAGTGCTATGGCTAGCGGGGAGACCCAGTACTTC
V gene: TRBV30; D gene: -; clone size: many; J gene: TRBJ1-1; CDR3 protein: CAWAGNTEAFF; CDR3 DNA: TGTGCCTGGGCAGGGAACACTGAAGCTTTCTTT
V gene: TRBV19; D gene: -; clone size: few; J gene: TRBJ1-6; CDR3 protein: CASTRDTLNSPLHF; CDR3 DNA: TGTGCCAGTACCCGGGACACTCTTAATTCACCCCTCCACTTT
V gene: TRBV5-6; D gene: TRBD1; clone size: -; J gene: TRBJ2-1; CDR3 protein: CANSSRGQGLKDEQFF; CDR3 DNA: TGTGCAAACAGCTCGCGGGGACAGGGTCTCAAGGATGAGCAGTTCTTC
V gene: TRBV5-1; D gene: TRBD2; clone size: many; J gene: TRBJ2-2; CDR3 protein: CASSLSGGANTGELFF; CDR3 DNA: TGCGCCAGCAGCTTGAGCGGGGGGGCGAACACCGGGGAGCTGTTTTTT
V gene: TRBV20-1; D gene: -; clone size: many; J gene: TRBJ1-1; CDR3 protein: CSAPRDSRFLAFF; CDR3 DNA: TGCAGTGCTCCCCGCGACAGCCGTTTTTTAGCTTTCTTT
V gene: TRBV27; D gene: TRBD1; clone size: many; J gene: TRBJ1-6; CDR3 protein: CASSSQGAGNSPLHF; CDR3 DNA: TGTGCCAGCAGTTCCCAGGGGGCGGGGAATTCACCCCTCCACTTT
V gene: TRBV5-1; D gene: -; clone size: many; J gene: TRBJ1-1; CDR3 protein: CASKAQTGNTEAFF; CDR3 DNA: TGCGCCAGCAAAGCCCAGACAGGGAACACTGAAGCTTTCTTT
V gene: TRBV5-5; D gene: -; clone size: many; J gene: TRBJ2-2; CDR3 protein: CASSLAFGNTGELFF; CDR3 DNA: TGTGCCAGCAGCTTGGCCTTCGGGAACACCGGGGAGCTGTTTTTT
V gene: TRBV4-3; D gene: TRBD1; clone size: many; J gene: TRBJ1-1; CDR3 protein: CASSQDRSPGTGNMNTEAFF; CDR3 DNA: TGCGCCAGCAGCCAAGATAGATCTCCCGGGACAGGGAACATGAACACTGAAGCTTTCTTT
V gene: TRBV5-1; D gene: -; clone size: many; J gene: TRBJ2-6; CDR3 protein: CASSSTGTGANVLTF; CDR3 DNA: TGCGCCAGCAGCTCCACAGGGACCGGGGCCAACGTCCTGACTTTC
V gene: TRBV9; D gene: TRBD1; clone size: -; J gene: TRBJ2-1; CDR3 protein: CASSPWGQGQSEQIF; CDR3 DNA: TGTGCCAGCAGTCCCTGGGGACAGGGACAGAGTGAGCAGATCTTC
V gene: TRBV28; D gene: -; clone size: many; J gene: TRBJ1-6; CDR3 protein: CASSSGQPNSPLHF; CDR3 DNA: TGTGCCAGCAGCTCCGGACAGCCGAATTCACCCCTCCACTTT
V gene: TRBV20-1; D gene: -; clone size: many; J gene: TRBJ2-7; CDR3 protein: CSAPFISREQYF; CDR3 DNA: TGCAGTGCCCCCTTCATATCGCGGGAGCAGTACTTC
V gene: TRBV19; D gene: -; clone size: -; J gene: TRBJ2-7; CDR3 protein: CASSIFARGSYEQYF; CDR3 DNA: TGTGCCAGTAGTATCTTCGCCCGGGGCTCCTACGAGCAGTACTTC
V gene: TRBV7-7; D gene: -; clone size: many; J gene: TRBJ1-1; CDR3 protein: CASSREQGTEAFF; CDR3 DNA: TGTGCCAGCAGTCGCGAACAGGGCACTGAAGCTTTCTTT
V gene: TRBV7-8; D gene: -; clone size: many; J gene: TRBJ2-2; CDR3 protein: CASSRPTSTGELFF; CDR3 DNA: TGTGCCAGCAGCCGGCCCACTTCCACCGGGGAGCTGTTTTTT